Following are 11 T cell receptor beta chains from one sample sequenced in a study of early T cells in non-severe SARS-CoV-2 infection. TCRdb fed the 5' RACE reads into MiXCR, producing one record per CDR3 protein. The sample lists about 33,000 distinct CDR3 sequences, 5% occurring once. The sequenced sample was whole blood. The receptors derive from an adult who was a healthcare worker with PCR-confirmed SARS-CoV-2 infection or an uninfected control (not recorded which).

This clonotype was seen a few times. The rearrangement uses TRBV6-1 and TRBJ2-7; D may be TRBD1 or TRBD2 (5 bases each). CDR1 MNHNS and CDR2 SASEGT come from the germline V gene. Trimming left V 10 bases short and J 0 bases short, with 16 bases between. CDR3 length: 14 residues. The CDR3 spells CATHGTKNSYEQYF. The CDR3 DNA sequence: TGTGCCACCCACGGGACCAAGAACTCCTACGAGCAGTACTTC.

This clonotype was detected many times. V and J are TRBV7-6 and TRBJ2-5; D could derive from TRBD1 or TRBD2 (6 bases each). The V and J ends lost 5 bases and 3 bases respectively, with 19 bases between them. Germline values: CDR1 SGHVS, CDR2 FNYEAQ. This CDR3 is 16 amino acids long. The CDR3 here is CASSPRDRGREETQYF. The CDR3 DNA reads TGTGCCAGCAGCCCACGCGATCGGGGGCGGGAAGAGACCCAGTACTTC.

This clonotype was observed many times. The chain joins TRBV7-3 to TRBJ2-1, with a weak D call TRBD2 (5 bases). The CDR3 runs 13 residues. In germline, CDR1 is SGHTA, CDR2 FQGTGA. V lost 1 base and J 9 bases, leaving 10 bases between the germline ends. The CDR3 here is CASSLRGLSEQFF. The CDR3 DNA follows: TGTGCCAGCAGCTTAAGAGGGCTATCTGAGCAGTTCTTC.

This clonotype was observed at least ten times. The rearrangement links TRBV6-2 or TRBV6-3 to TRBJ1-3; TRBD1 might be the D (5 bases). The germline V and J ends were trimmed by 6 bases and 1 base, with 10 bases remaining between them. CDR1 is MNHEY, CDR2 SVGEGT, per germline. There are 14 residues in the CDR3. DNA for the CDR3: TGTGCCAGCAGGACGGGGGGATCTGGAAACACCATATATTTT. Translating it yields CASRTGGSGNTIYF.

The CDR3 nucleotides are TGTGCCAGCAGTTTTGGGTCTAGCCTCTCCTACGAGCAGTACTTC. It translates to CASSFGSSLSYEQYF. This chain uses TRBV27 with TRBJ2-7; the D gene is possibly TRBD2 (5 bases). The CDR3 loop spans 15 amino acids. Germline lookup yields CDR1 MNHEY and CDR2 SMNVEV (reference sequence). Trimming shortened V by 3 bases and J by 0 bases, and 12 bases separated the two germline ends.

This clonotype was recorded many times. The V call is TRBV4-1, the J call TRBJ2-2, with 8 bases matching TRBD1. From germline, CDR1 is MGHRA and CDR2 YSYEKL. The ends lost 3 bases at V and 4 bases at J; junction bases unmatched: 7. The CDR3 runs 16 residues. The CDR3 reads CASSQPGQGTTGELFF. The CDR3 DNA reads TGCGCCAGCAGCCAGCCAGGACAGGGCACCACCGGGGAGCTGTTTTTT.

This rearrangement joins TRBV11-2 to TRBJ2-6; TRBD1 matches at 7 bases. The germline CDR1 and CDR2 sequences are SGHAT and FQNNGV. J gave up 6 bases and V 6 bases, and 8 bases lay outside the gene matches. CDR3 length equals 15 residues. The CDR3 DNA reads TGTGCCAGCAGTTGGGACAGACCCAAGGCCAACGTCCTGACTTTC. Its protein product is CASSWDRPKANVLTF.

The sample holds many counts of this clonotype. V usage is TRBV2 and J usage is TRBJ2-5; 7 nucleotides agree with TRBD2. The CDR3 length is 17 residues. Losses at the gene ends were 0 bases for V and 3 bases for J; bases not matched to a gene: 10. Germline values: CDR1 SNHLY, CDR2 FYNNEI. As DNA, the CDR3 is TGTGCCAGCAGTGAAGCGCGGGGGATTCTCCCCAAAGAGACCCAGTACTTC. This encodes CASSEARGILPKETQYF.

This clonotype was detected only a few times. The chain joins TRBV11-2 to TRBJ2-1, with 12 positions matching TRBD2. V gave up 3 bases and J gave up 1 base; unmatched junction bases: 4. This CDR3 region has 17 residues. Germline CDR1 SGHAT, CDR2 FQNNGV. This CDR3 reads CASSFTSGGQSYNEQFF. CDR3 coding DNA: TGTGCCAGCAGCTTTACTAGCGGGGGGCAATCCTACAATGAGCAGTTCTTC.

This clonotype was seen many times. V gene TRBV28 combines with J gene TRBJ2-7; D unresolved. The V gene lost 8 bases and the J gene lost 6 bases, with 14 bases spanning the gap. The CDR3 extends over 12 amino acids. Germline V gives CDR1 MDHEN, CDR2 SYDVKM. The CDR3 DNA follows: TGTGCCAGCGCCAGAGTTGAGACCGAGCAGTACTTC. It encodes CASARVETEQYF.

This clonotype was seen a handful of times. This chain links TRBV6-5 with TRBJ1-2, with D possibly matching TRBD1 (6 bases). Germline CDR1 MNHEY, CDR2 SVGAGI. Deletions cut 7 bases from V and 5 bases from J, with 11 bases between. CDR3 length equals 12 residues. CDR3 amino acids: CASMEGGYGYTF. CDR3 bases: TGTGCCAGCATGGAAGGGGGATATGGCTACACCTTC.